The 4 T cell receptor beta chains below were found in one sample sequenced in a study of technical replicates of blood from a few donors. Sequencing was performed with immunoSEQ multiplex PCR; in TCRdb, only in-frame clones are kept and a portion is missing. Here the sample spans approximately 82,000 clones, more than 85% being singletons. What was sequenced was T cells isolated from PBMCs. The receptors come from a human donor in good health. Some clones in this sample may be carry-over from other donors' samples.

This chain uses TRBV4-3 with TRBJ2-4; possibly TRBD1 for D (6 bases). The CDR3 spans 14 residues. Trimming left V 0 bases short and J 8 bases short, with 11 bases between. Germline V gene data show CDR1 as LGHNA and CDR2 as YSLEER. For the CDR3, the DNA is TGCGCCAGCAGCCAAGACGAGAGGGGGTACATTCAGTACTTC. Encoded protein: CASSQDERGYIQYF.

The sample holds one count of this clone. The J gene is TRBJ1-1, the V gene TRBV6-5; the D gene is possibly TRBD1 (5 bases). The V end was cut by 6 bases, the J end by 2 bases, with 10 bases between. CDR3 length: 13 residues. Per germline, CDR1 MNHEY and CDR2 SVGAGI. The CDR3 region is CASRPGLNTEAFF. The CDR3 DNA is TGTGCCAGCAGGCCGGGACTAAACACTGAAGCTTTCTTT.

V gene TRBV27 combines with J gene TRBJ1-1; TRBD1 matches at 10 bases. Germline V gene sequence: CDR1 MNHEY, CDR2 SMNVEV (reference sequence). The CDR3 loop spans 15 amino acids. V lost 2 bases and J lost 5; bases outside the gene matches: 5. The CDR3 reads CASSLGQGVRTEAFF. The CDR3 coding sequence is TGTGCCAGCAGTTTAGGACAGGGGGTTAGGACTGAAGCTTTCTTT.

The V call is TRBV7-9, the J call TRBJ1-3; TRBD1 matches 7 bases. CDR1 and CDR2 (germline): SEHNR, FQNEAQ (reference sequence). V lost 2 bases to trimming and J lost 0 bases; unmatched junction nucleotides: 4. The CDR3 sequence is 16 residues long. The CDR3 region is CASSLSGDSSGNTIYF. The CDR3 bases are TGTGCCAGCAGCTTATCCGGGGACAGCTCTGGAAACACCATATATTTT.